Following are 17 T cell receptor beta chains from one sample sequenced in a study of cytotoxic CD8 clonotypes in ibrutinib-treated CLL (dated by TCRdb to 2020 to 2023). The library was prepared using the immunoSEQ multiplex PCR assay. The table comes from immuneACCESS by way of TCRdb, which keeps in-frame sequences with V and J called. Part of the clones is missing from these tables; in studies checked, under half for an unresolved V gene and the rest for unknown reasons. Counted in this sample were about 84,000 clones; 85% to 90% of them appeared once. The ten largest clones capture under 6% of the sample. The material was PBMCs, obtained before ibrutinib treatment. The receptors shown here come from a human donor with chronic lymphocytic leukemia.

The J gene is TRBJ2-5, the V gene TRBV9; weak D call: TRBD2 (5 bases). V shed 0 bases and J shed 2 bases, with 8 bases lying between them. Germline lookup yields CDR1 SGDLS and CDR2 YYNGEE. The CDR3 extends over 14 amino acids. The CDR3 nucleotides are TGTGCCAGCAGCGTAGAGCGGAGACAAGAGACCCAGTACTTC. As protein: CASSVERRQETQYF. Full variable domain (rest looked up from reference TRBV9 and TRBJ2-5): DSGVTQTPKHLITATGQRVTLRCSPRSGDLSVYWYQQSLDQGLQFLIQYYNGEERAKGNILERFSAQQFPDLHSELNLSSLELGDSALYFCASSVERRQETQYFGPGTRLLVL.

The rearrangement links TRBV28 to TRBJ1-2; D gene uncertain. There are 14 residues in the CDR3. Trimming cost V 4 bases and J 6 bases, with 15 bases left between them. Germline V gene sequence: CDR1 MDHEN, CDR2 SYDVKM. The CDR3 here is CASSSPLVVDGYTF. CDR3 nucleotides: TGTGCCAGCAGTTCTCCCCTTGTGGTTGATGGCTACACCTTC.

The CDR3 here is CSAMADGYTF. The CDR3 DNA sequence: TGCAGTGCTATGGCTGATGGCTACACCTTC. The V call is TRBV20-1, the J call TRBJ1-2; D call uncertain. Deletions cut 4 bases from V and 6 bases from J, with 6 bases between. This CDR3 is built from 10 residues. Per germline, CDR1 DFQATT and CDR2 SNEGSKA (reference sequence).

The chain employs TRBV4-1 and TRBJ2-7; D possibly matches TRBD1 or TRBD2 (5 bases each). Trimming cost V 1 base and J 3 bases, with 13 bases left between them. The CDR3 spans 15 residues. CDR1 and CDR2 (germline): MGHRA, YSYEKL. CDR3 in DNA: TGCGCCAGCAGCCAAGGGGTCTTTGGGGGCTACGAGCAGTACTTC. Protein: CASSQGVFGGYEQYF.

This rearrangement joins TRBV19 to TRBJ2-5; D is possibly TRBD2 (6 bases). This CDR3 spans 14 amino acids. The germline V and J ends were trimmed by 7 bases and 3 bases, with 15 bases remaining between them. In germline, CDR1 is LNHDA, CDR2 SQIVND (reference sequence). CDR3 coding DNA: TGTGCCAGTAAGCTCTCGGGACTGAAAGAGACCCAGTACTTC. Protein: CASKLSGLKETQYF.

The J gene is TRBJ2-7, the V gene TRBV6-5; the D gene could be TRBD1 or TRBD2 (5 bases each). Germline values: CDR1 MNHEY, CDR2 SVGAGI. Trimming removed 4 bases from V and 6 bases from J, with 19 bases in between. The CDR3 loop spans 15 amino acids. The CDR3 spells CASSSWGGSPGEQYF. The CDR3 DNA follows: TGTGCCAGCAGTTCCTGGGGCGGGTCTCCCGGCGAGCAGTACTTC.

This clone was observed a few times. The genes are TRBV30 and TRBJ1-2; 10 positions agree with TRBD1. Trimming at V came to 4 bases and at J to 5 bases, leaving 7 bases not matched to a gene. CDR3 size: 14 residues. Germline CDR1 reads GTSNPN; CDR2 reads SVGIG (reference sequence). Here the CDR3 reads CAWTFGQGGYGYTF. The CDR3 nucleotides read TGTGCCTGGACCTTCGGACAGGGGGGATATGGCTACACCTTC.

This chain links TRBV4-2 with TRBJ2-3, with D hard to call. The CDR3 spans 14 residues. Germline V gene lookup returns CDR1 LGHNA and CDR2 YNFKEQ. The V gene lost 4 bases and the J gene lost 4 bases, with 12 bases spanning the gap. The CDR3 sequence: CASSPRSPPDTQYF. In nucleotides, the CDR3 is TGTGCCAGCAGCCCCCGAAGCCCTCCAGATACGCAGTATTTT.

This rearrangement joins TRBV27 to TRBJ1-1, with unresolved D. The CDR3 is made up of 16 amino acids. The V end was cut by 2 bases, the J end by 2 bases, with 15 bases between. Germline-derived CDR1 and CDR2 are MNHEY and SMNVEV (reference sequence). DNA of the CDR3: TGTGCCAGCAGTTTAGTCGGCAGTTACATTAACACTGAAGCTTTCTTT. As protein: CASSLVGSYINTEAFF.

The chain uses TRBV5-1 and TRBJ2-4, with D tentatively TRBD1 or TRBD2 (5 bases each). Germline-derived CDR1 and CDR2 are SGHRS and YFSETQ. V was shortened by 4 bases and J by 4 bases, with 15 bases between the two germline ends. The CDR3 has 15 amino acids. CDR3 DNA: TGCGCCAGCAGCCCCGACGAGGGGCGGAAAAACATTCAGTACTTC. This codes for CASSPDEGRKNIQYF.

The CDR3 DNA is TGTGCCAGCAGTGGGGACAGGATGAACTATGGCTACACCTTC. Protein sequence: CASSGDRMNYGYTF. The rearrangement uses TRBV2 and TRBJ1-2, with 8 bases lining up with TRBD1. The junction had 3 bases not matched to a gene; V was cut back by 4 bases and J by 2 bases. Per germline, CDR1 SNHLY and CDR2 FYNNEI. CDR3 length: 14 amino acids.

The chain couples TRBV7-9 to TRBJ1-5; 7 nucleotides align to TRBD1. The CDR3 has 16 residues. Losses at the gene ends were 1 base for V and 5 bases for J; bases not matched to a gene: 8. Germline CDR1 SEHNR, CDR2 FQNEAQ (reference sequence). DNA of the CDR3: TGTGCCAGCAGCTTAGGACAGGGTGGCTTCGATCAGCCCCAGCATTTT. Translated, it gives CASSLGQGGFDQPQHF.

The chain carries TRBV28 and TRBJ2-7, with TRBD2 matching 15 bases. After removal of 7 bases from V and 1 base from J, the junction contained 5 bases not matched to a gene. The V gene's germline CDR1 is MDHEN and CDR2 SYDVKM. The CDR3 is 16 residues long. CDR3 in amino acids: CASTPGLAGGSYEQYF. The DNA for the CDR3 is TGTGCCAGCACCCCGGGACTAGCGGGGGGTTCCTACGAGCAGTACTTC.

The rearrangement uses TRBV5-1 and TRBJ1-1; TRBD1 matches 8 bases. Germline V gene data show CDR1 as SGHRS and CDR2 as YFSETQ. The length of the CDR3 is 17 residues. V was clipped by 0 bases and J by 0 bases; unmatched bases: 7. CDR3 amino acids: CASSLAGQGGMNTEAFF. The CDR3 coding sequence is TGCGCCAGCAGCTTGGCAGGACAGGGTGGTATGAACACTGAAGCTTTCTTT.

The chain combines TRBV2 with TRBJ1-1; D unclear. This CDR3 is built from 12 residues. Looked up from germline, CDR1 is SNHLY and CDR2 is FYNNEI. V was trimmed by 2 bases and J by 4 bases, leaving 5 bases between them. CDR3 nucleotide sequence: TGTGCCAGCAGTGAACAGGTCACTGAAGCTTTCTTT. Translation gives CASSEQVTEAFF.

The J gene is TRBJ2-3, the V gene TRBV4-3; no reliable D call. Trimming stripped 4 bases from V and 4 bases from J, with 12 bases between. Germline CDR1 LGHNA, CDR2 YSLEER. There are 14 residues in the CDR3. The CDR3 nucleotides read TGCGCCAGCAGCCGAGAAATTAACGCAGATACGCAGTATTTT. Translated, it gives CASSREINADTQYF.

This clone was counted a few times. V and J are TRBV5-1 and TRBJ1-1; 9 nucleotides line up with TRBD1. Trimming at V came to 4 bases and at J to 0 bases, leaving 7 bases not matched to a gene. Germline CDR1 is SGHRS and CDR2 is YFSETQ. This CDR3 contains 16 residues. CDR3 bases: TGCGCCAGCAGCCCCGGGACAGGGTGGATGAACACTGAAGCTTTCTTT. It encodes CASSPGTGWMNTEAFF.